This TCR beta chain derives from a study of CD8 T cells in ankylosing spondylitis. Broader study findings: In ankylosing spondylitis blood, a motif of about 8 highly homologous TCR beta variants appeared characteristic.

This clonotype has more than one count but fewer than ten. Antigen unknown. TCRdb redid the calling of the 5' RACE reads with MiXCR, one entry per CDR3 protein. The sample includes around 450,000 distinct CDR3 sequences, roughly 27% of them seen just once. CDR1 is MNHNY and CDR2 is SVGAGI in the germline V gene (reference sequence). This CDR3 region has 13 residues. The V and J ends lost 6 bases and 2 bases respectively, with 10 bases between them. This TCR derives from a male donor with ankylosing spondylitis. The sample taken for sequencing was blood, either unsorted or a sorted T cell fraction (not recorded which). The genes are TRBV6-6 and TRBJ1-1; D not resolved. CDR3 protein: CASSTDKNTEAFF. CDR3 in DNA: TGTGCCAGCAGCACCGACAAAAACACTGAAGCTTTCTTT.